The 23 T cell receptor beta chains given below trace back to one sample, sequenced in a study of cytomegalovirus exposure and HLA in healthy donors. PCR used 60 Vbeta primers and 13 Jbeta primers. TCRdb's copy holds only in-frame clones and misses some; the assay was immunoSEQ multiplex PCR. Of approximately 200,000 clones listed, around 79% are singletons. The sequenced sample was PBMCs. Every receptor here comes from a girl between 10 and 17 years old in good health and CMV-seropositive.

This chain uses TRBV27 with TRBJ2-5; TRBD2 agrees at 12 bases. The CDR3 runs 16 residues. Losses at the gene ends were 6 bases for V and 2 bases for J; bases not matched to a gene: 7. Germline CDR1 MNHEY, CDR2 SMNVEV (reference sequence). The CDR3 loop is CASSYGLAGPQETQYF. The DNA for the CDR3 is TGTGCCAGCAGCTACGGACTAGCGGGGCCGCAAGAGACCCAGTACTTC.

The V and J genes are TRBV10-1 and TRBJ2-3, with 7 bases lining up with TRBD1. The V gene end was trimmed by 3 bases and the J gene end by 4 bases; junction bases not matched to a gene: 7. Germline V gives CDR1 WNHNN, CDR2 SYGVQD (reference sequence). The CDR3 extends over 15 amino acids. This chain's CDR3 is CASSELTGLADTQYF. The CDR3, as DNA: TGCGCCAGCAGTGAACTGACAGGGTTGGCAGATACGCAGTATTTT.

The chain couples TRBV4-3 to TRBJ1-2; D gene unclear. Trimming took off 0 bases at V and 0 bases at J, with 8 bases between the two ends. The CDR3 contains 15 residues. Looked up from germline, CDR1 is LGHNA and CDR2 is YSLEER. CDR3 nucleotide sequence: TGCGCCAGCAGCCAAGATCTCCCAGCTAACTATGGCTACACCTTC. Encoded protein: CASSQDLPANYGYTF.

This clone was seen just once. V and J are TRBV9 and TRBJ1-4, with D maybe TRBD1 (6 bases). The CDR3 runs 14 residues. Trimming cost V 3 bases and J 3 bases, with 9 bases left between them. In germline, CDR1 is SGDLS, CDR2 YYNGEE. CDR3 residues: CASSDGQPNEKLFF. Written as DNA, the CDR3 is TGTGCCAGCAGCGACGGACAGCCTAATGAAAAACTGTTTTTT.

V is TRBV4-3 and J is TRBJ2-1, with 7 positions matching TRBD2. V shed 0 bases and J 0 bases; nucleotides not matched to a gene: 5. Per germline, CDR1 LGHNA and CDR2 YSLEER. The CDR3 is 17 residues long. CDR3 in amino acids: CASSQDRASGSYNEQFF. Written as DNA, the CDR3 is TGCGCCAGCAGCCAAGATAGGGCTAGCGGCTCCTACAATGAGCAGTTCTTC.

In this sample, this clone turned up a few times. The rearrangement links TRBV4-1 to TRBJ2-5, with 12 bases identical to TRBD2. J was trimmed by 9 bases and V by 1 base; bases with no gene match: 12. Germline CDR1 reads MGHRA; CDR2 reads YSYEKL. This CDR3 contains 17 residues. CDR3 DNA sequence: TGCGCCAGCAGCCAAGTACTAGCGGGGGGCCGGGTAGGTGCCCAGTACTTC. Its translation is CASSQVLAGGRVGAQYF.

J is TRBJ2-5 and V is TRBV5-5, with 7 bases matching TRBD1. The germline gives CDR1 SGHKS, CDR2 YYEKEE (reference sequence). There are 16 residues in the CDR3. V lost 7 bases and J lost 5; bases outside the gene matches: 17. CDR3 region: CASGLPRRQGLETQYF. CDR3 in DNA: TGTGCCAGCGGCCTACCCCGGAGACAGGGCTTGGAGACCCAGTACTTC.

This chain links TRBV2 with TRBJ1-2, with D possibly TRBD1 on 5 matching bases. This CDR3 contains 14 residues. V was pared by 4 bases and J by 4 bases, with 13 bases between. CDR1 and CDR2 (germline): SNHLY, FYNNEI. CDR3: CASSVFGGGYGYTF. Here the CDR3 DNA reads TGTGCCAGCAGTGTTTTCGGGGGAGGCTATGGCTACACCTTC.

The V and J genes are TRBV7-6 and TRBJ1-1; D not certain. From germline, CDR1 is SGHVS and CDR2 FNYEAQ. The CDR3 sequence is 13 residues long. The V and J ends lost 0 bases and 3 bases respectively, with 5 bases between them. The CDR3 DNA is TGTGCCAGCAGCTTAGCATCAGACACTGAAGCTTTCTTT. Protein product: CASSLASDTEAFF.

The sample holds a few counts of this clone. The CDR3 here is CASSSPGHLSSYNSPLHF. The DNA for the CDR3 is TGTGCCAGCAGCTCACCGGGACACCTGAGCTCCTATAATTCACCCCTCCACTTT. The rearrangement links TRBV11-2 to TRBJ1-6; a weak D match, TRBD1 (6 bases). The length of the CDR3 is 18 residues. Germline V gene sequence: CDR1 SGHAT, CDR2 FQNNGV. V lost 4 bases and J lost 0, with 16 bases in between.

The gene calls are TRBV7-2 and TRBJ1-6, with 8 bases that match TRBD1. The CDR3 is 19 amino acids. V gave up 1 base and J gave up 0 bases; unmatched junction bases: 8. CDR1 SGHTA and CDR2 FQGNSA come from the germline V gene. CDR3 coding DNA: TGTGCCAGCAGCTTAGGGCAGTGGACAGGGAGCTCCTATAATTCACCCCTCCACTTT. This gives the protein CASSLGQWTGSSYNSPLHF. The whole variable domain, filled in from reference TRBV7-2 and TRBJ1-6, reads GAGVSQSPSNKVTEKGKDVELRCDPISGHTALYWYRQSLGQGLEFLIYFQGNSAPDKSGLPSDRFSAERTGGSVSTLTIQRTQQEDSAVYLCASSLGQWTGSSYNSPLHFGNGTRLTVT.

The chain uses TRBV19 and TRBJ1-2, with D possibly TRBD1 on 5 matching bases. The germline V gene has CDR1 LNHDA and CDR2 SQIVND (reference sequence). V dropped 3 bases and J dropped 4 bases, with 18 bases sitting between them. This CDR3 has 16 amino acids. CDR3 protein: CASSIDNEWGGYGYTF. CDR3 in DNA: TGTGCCAGTAGTATTGATAATGAGTGGGGGGGCTATGGCTACACCTTC. The full variable domain, with the rest looked up from reference TRBV19 and TRBJ1-2, is DGGITQSPKYLFRKEGQNVTLSCEQNLNHDAMYWYRQDPGQGLRLIYYSQIVNDFQKGDIAEGYSVSREKKESFPLTVTSAQKNPTAFYLCASSIDNEWGGYGYTFGSGTRLTVV.

The chain has TRBV7-2 and TRBJ1-2; weak D call: TRBD1 (5 bases). The CDR3 runs 15 residues. V was shortened by 5 bases and J by 0 bases, with 13 bases between the two germline ends. Germline CDR1 and CDR2: SGHTA and FQGNSA. The CDR3 spells CASSPLTGANYGYTF. CDR3 nucleotide sequence: TGTGCCAGCAGCCCCCTGACGGGGGCTAACTATGGCTACACCTTC. The full variable domain, with the rest looked up from reference TRBV7-2 and TRBJ1-2, is GAGVSQSPSNKVTEKGKDVELRCDPISGHTALYWYRQSLGQGLEFLIYFQGNSAPDKSGLPSDRFSAERTGGSVSTLTIQRTQQEDSAVYLCASSPLTGANYGYTFGSGTRLTVV.

This chain uses TRBV5-6 with TRBJ2-3; the D gene is possibly TRBD2 (6 bases). Germline CDR1 is SGHDT and CDR2 is YYEEEE. CDR3 length: 15 amino acids. V was trimmed by 2 bases and J by 1 base, leaving 11 bases between them. The CDR3 protein is CASSFRGGGTDTQYF. The CDR3 nucleotides read TGTGCCAGCAGCTTTAGGGGCGGGGGCACAGATACGCAGTATTTT.

This clone was counted once. The V and J genes are TRBV10-2 and TRBJ2-5; D remains ambiguous. The CDR3 is made up of 15 amino acids. Germline assignment: CDR1 WSHSY and CDR2 SAAADI. Trimming cost V 0 bases and J 5 bases, with 13 bases left between them. The CDR3 loop is CASSESGQRRETQYF. In DNA, the CDR3 is TGCGCCAGCAGTGAGTCAGGCCAGCGCCGGGAGACCCAGTACTTC.

This chain uses TRBV19 with TRBJ1-5; 9 bases are a match to TRBD1. The CDR3 loop spans 15 amino acids. The V gene end was trimmed by 3 bases and the J gene end by 6 bases; junction bases not matched to a gene: 6. Germline-derived CDR1 and CDR2 are LNHDA and SQIVND (reference sequence). The CDR3 region is CASSMGQGGSQPQHF. The CDR3 DNA reads TGTGCCAGTAGTATGGGACAGGGAGGGAGTCAGCCCCAGCATTTT.

The chain links TRBV6-1 to TRBJ2-7, with D maybe TRBD2 (6 bases). The CDR3 is made up of 16 amino acids. Germline loops: CDR1 MNHNS, CDR2 SASEGT. Trimming took off 2 bases at V and 3 bases at J, with 17 bases between the two ends. For the CDR3, the DNA is TGTGCCAGCAGTGAAAATGGAGCGGGTCGGCACTACGAGCAGTACTTC. This sequence encodes CASSENGAGRHYEQYF.

The rearrangement links TRBV6-5 to TRBJ2-3; D gene uncertain. Germline V gene lookup returns CDR1 MNHEY and CDR2 SVGAGI. This CDR3 has 14 residues. Deletions cut 2 bases from V and 0 bases from J, with 6 bases between. The CDR3 loop reads CASSYRRSTDTQYF. CDR3 sequence (DNA): TGTGCCAGCAGTTACCGTCGGAGCACAGATACGCAGTATTTT.

This chain uses TRBV11-2 with TRBJ2-1; a possible D gene is TRBD1 (6 bases). The CDR3 is made up of 16 amino acids. Trimming took off 4 bases at V and 3 bases at J, with 16 bases between the two ends. Germline V gene sequence: CDR1 SGHAT, CDR2 FQNNGV. The CDR3 is CASSSNNGGSYNEQFF. As DNA, the CDR3 is TGTGCCAGCAGCTCGAATAATGGGGGCAGCTACAATGAGCAGTTCTTC.

This clone was observed a handful of times. V gene TRBV25-1 combines with J gene TRBJ2-7; D might be TRBD1 (6 bases). The germline CDR1 and CDR2 sequences are MGHDK and SYGVNS. The CDR3 runs to 13 residues. V was cut by 6 bases and J by 4 bases, with 13 bases left in between. The CDR3 protein is CASRQGLSYEQYF. The CDR3 DNA is TGTGCCAGCAGACAGGGCCTATCATACGAGCAGTACTTC.

Concerning this clone itself: The sample carries other DNA sequences with the same CDR3. The genes are TRBV11-3 and TRBJ1-1, with D hard to call. Germline CDR1 reads SGHNT; CDR2 reads YENEEA. Trimming left V 0 bases short and J 2 bases short, with 4 bases between. There are 13 residues in the CDR3. Here the CDR3 reads CASSLDGNTEAFF. The CDR3 bases are TGTGCCAGCAGCTTAGACGGTAACACTGAAGCTTTCTTT.

The V gene is TRBV12-5, the J gene TRBJ1-3; D remains unclear. Germline values: CDR1 LGHNT, CDR2 FRNRAP. V lost 2 bases to trimming and J lost 3 bases, with 11 bases between them. This CDR3 contains 15 residues. The CDR3 DNA follows: TGTGCTAGTGGTTTGTCGGCTACTAGTGGAAACACCATATATTTT. This sequence encodes CASGLSATSGNTIYF.

The J gene is TRBJ1-2, the V gene TRBV19; 7 bases align to TRBD1. J lost 0 bases, V lost 4 bases, and 2 bases had no gene match. The germline gives CDR1 LNHDA, CDR2 SQIVND (reference sequence). The CDR3 sequence is 14 residues long. The CDR3 loop reads CASSTTGTNYGYTF. CDR3 bases: TGTGCCAGTAGTACGACAGGGACTAACTATGGCTACACCTTC. Variable domain in full (rest from reference TRBV19 and TRBJ1-2): DGGITQSPKYLFRKEGQNVTLSCEQNLNHDAMYWYRQDPGQGLRLIYYSQIVNDFQKGDIAEGYSVSREKKESFPLTVTSAQKNPTAFYLCASSTTGTNYGYTFGSGTRLTVV.